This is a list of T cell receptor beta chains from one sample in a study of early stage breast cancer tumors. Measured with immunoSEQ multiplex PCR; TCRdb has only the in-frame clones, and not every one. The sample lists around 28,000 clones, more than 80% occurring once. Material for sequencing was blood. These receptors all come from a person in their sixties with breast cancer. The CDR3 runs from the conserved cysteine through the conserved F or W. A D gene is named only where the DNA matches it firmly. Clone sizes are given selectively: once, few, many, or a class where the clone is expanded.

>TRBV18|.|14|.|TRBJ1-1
TGTGCCAGCTCAGAACAACAGGGTTCCACTGAAGCTTTCTTT
CASSEQQGSTEAFF
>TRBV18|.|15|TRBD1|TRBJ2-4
TGTGCCAGCTCACCACAGGACAGGGGGCTAAACATTCAGTACTTC
CASSPQDRGLNIQYF
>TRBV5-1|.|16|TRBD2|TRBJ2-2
TGCGCCAGCTCGCCACTAGCGGGAGGTGACACCGGGGAGCTGTTTTTT
CASSPLAGGDTGELFF
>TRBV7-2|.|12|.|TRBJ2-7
TGTGCCAGCAGCCTCGACGCGCGGGAGCAGTACTTC
CASSLDAREQYF
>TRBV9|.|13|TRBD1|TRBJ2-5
TGTGCCAGCAGCCCCGGACAGGTTGAGACCCAGTACTTC
CASSPGQVETQYF
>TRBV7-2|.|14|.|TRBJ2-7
TGTGCCAGCAGCCCGGGGCTAGCGTCCTACGAGCAGTACTTC
CASSPGLASYEQYF
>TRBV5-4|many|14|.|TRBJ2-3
TGTGCCAGCAGCCGCCAAGGCGGAACAAATACGCAGTATTTT
CASSRQGGTNTQYF
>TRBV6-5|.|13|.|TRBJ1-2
TGTGCCAGCAGTTACCGACTAGGGGAAGGCTACACCTTC
CASSYRLGEGYTF
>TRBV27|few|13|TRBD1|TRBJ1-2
TGTGCCAGCAGTTGGGGGACAGGGTTTGGCTACACCTTC
CASSWGTGFGYTF
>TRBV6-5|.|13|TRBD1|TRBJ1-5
TGTGCCAGCAGAGCGACAGGGGGGCAGCCCCAGCATTTT
CASRATGGQPQHF
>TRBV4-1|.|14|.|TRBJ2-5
TGCGCCAGCAGCCAAGGGCCGACAAGCGGGACCCAGTACTTC
CASSQGPTSGTQYF
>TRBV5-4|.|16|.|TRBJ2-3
TGTGCCAGCAGCTTGGAAGTCGGGATCCGGGAGGATACGCAGTATTTT
CASSLEVGIREDTQYF
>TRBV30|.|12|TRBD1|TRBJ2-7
TGTGCCAGATCGACAGGGGCCCACGAGCAGTACTTC
CARSTGAHEQYF
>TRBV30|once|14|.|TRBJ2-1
TGTGCCTGGGTAAATAGCGGAGTCCGGGGTGAGCAGTTCTTC
CAWVNSGVRGEQFF
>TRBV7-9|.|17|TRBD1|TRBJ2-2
TGTGCCAGCAGCGAGCCCTTGACAGGGCTTAACACCGGGGAGCTGTTTTTT
CASSEPLTGLNTGELFF
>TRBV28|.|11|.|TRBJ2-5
TGTGCCAGCAGTTCCGGTGGGACCCAGTACTTC
CASSSGGTQYF
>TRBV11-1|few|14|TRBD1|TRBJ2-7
TGTGCCAGCAGCTTAGCAGGGGGCGACTACGAGCAGTACTTC
CASSLAGGDYEQYF
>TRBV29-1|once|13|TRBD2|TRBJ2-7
TGCAGCGTTGCAGCGGGAGCCGCCTACGAGCAGTACTTC
CSVAAGAAYEQYF
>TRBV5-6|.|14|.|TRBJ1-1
TGTGCCAGCAGCTTGCCCGGGTGGAGCACTGAAGCTTTCTTT
CASSLPGWSTEAFF
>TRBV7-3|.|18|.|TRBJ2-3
TGTGCCAGCAGCCTAACGGGACTCCAGGGGGGAATCACAGATACGCAGTATTTT
CASSLTGLQGGITDTQYF
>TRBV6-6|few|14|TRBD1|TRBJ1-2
TGTGCCAGCAGCCAAGACAGGGGGGGCTATGGCTACACCTTC
CASSQDRGGYGYTF
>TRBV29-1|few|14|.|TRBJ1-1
TGCAGCGTTGAACTCCCCGACTGGAACACTGAAGCTTTCTTT
CSVELPDWNTEAFF
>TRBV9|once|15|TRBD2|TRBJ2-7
TGTGCCAGCAGCGTAGGCCTAGCGGGAGACACCGAGCAGTACTTC
CASSVGLAGDTEQYF
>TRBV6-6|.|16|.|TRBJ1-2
TGTGCCAGCAGTAAGACCGCCGCGGAGAGGAAATCTGGCTACACCTTC
CASSKTAAERKSGYTF
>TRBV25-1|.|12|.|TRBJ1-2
TGTGCCAGCAGTGAAAGCTGGGGCCCTTTGGTCTTC
CASSESWGPLVF
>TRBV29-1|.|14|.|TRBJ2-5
TGCAGCACCCGGAAGGGAGGCACCGGAGAGACCCAGTACTTC
CSTRKGGTGETQYF
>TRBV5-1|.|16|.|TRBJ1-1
TGCGCCAGCAGCTTGGGGGGATACAGGGTACGCACTGAAGCTTTCTTT
CASSLGGYRVRTEAFF
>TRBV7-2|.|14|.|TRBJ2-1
TGTGCCAGCAGCTTACCTGGAGAGCAGATAGAGCAGTTCTTC
CASSLPGEQIEQFF
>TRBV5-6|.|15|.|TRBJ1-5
TGTGCCAGCAGCTTGGCCGGGATAAGCAATCAGCCCCAGCATTTT
CASSLAGISNQPQHF
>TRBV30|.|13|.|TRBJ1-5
TGTGCCTGGAGGGAGAATGCTAATCAGCCCCAGCATTTT
CAWRENANQPQHF
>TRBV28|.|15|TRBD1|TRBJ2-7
TGTGCCAGCAGTTTCCAGAAGGGACAGGGTACCGAGCAGTACTTC
CASSFQKGQGTEQYF
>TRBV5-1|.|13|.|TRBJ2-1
TGCGCCAGCAGCTTGGCCCCCCTGAATGAGCAGTTCTTC
CASSLAPLNEQFF
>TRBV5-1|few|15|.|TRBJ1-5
TGCGCCAGCAGCTTAACCGCGGGGAGCAATCAGCCCCAGCATTTT
CASSLTAGSNQPQHF
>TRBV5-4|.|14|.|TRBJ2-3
TGTGCCAGCAGCTTGGTTCTAACGCCAGATACGCAGTATTTT
CASSLVLTPDTQYF
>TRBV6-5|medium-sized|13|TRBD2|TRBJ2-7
TGTGCCAGCAGCCTAGCGGGACCCCCCGAGCAGTACTTC
CASSLAGPPEQYF
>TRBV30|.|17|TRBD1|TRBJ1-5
TGTGCCTGGAGTGCCTTAGACAGGGGTTTGGGCAATCAGCCCCAGCATTTT
CAWSALDRGLGNQPQHF
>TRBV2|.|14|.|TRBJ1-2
TGTGCCAGCAGAGCCGGACGGGGGAACTATGGCTACACCTTC
CASRAGRGNYGYTF
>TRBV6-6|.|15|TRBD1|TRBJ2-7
TGTGCCAGCAGTTACTCAGAGGACAGGGCTTACGAGCAGTACTTC
CASSYSEDRAYEQYF
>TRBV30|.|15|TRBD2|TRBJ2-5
TGTGCCTGGGGAACTAGCGGGAGGGCCCAAGAGACCCAGTACTTC
CAWGTSGRAQETQYF
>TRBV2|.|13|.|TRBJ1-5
TGTGCCAGCAGGCAGGGCTTCAATCAGCCCCAGCATTTT
CASRQGFNQPQHF
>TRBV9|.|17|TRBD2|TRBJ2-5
TGTGCCAGCAGCGTAGAAGAAATGGGACTAGAGGTGGAGACCCAGTACTTC
CASSVEEMGLEVETQYF
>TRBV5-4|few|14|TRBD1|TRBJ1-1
TGTGCCAGCAGCTTCAGACAGGGTAATACTGAAGCTTTCTTT
CASSFRQGNTEAFF
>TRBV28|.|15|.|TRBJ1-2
TGTGCCAGCAGTTTAATAAACAGGGTTACCTATGGCTACACCTTC
CASSLINRVTYGYTF
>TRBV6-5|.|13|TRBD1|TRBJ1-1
TGTGCCAGCAGGACTACAGGGGTAACTGAAGCTTTCTTT
CASRTTGVTEAFF
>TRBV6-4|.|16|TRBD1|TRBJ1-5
TGTGCCAGCAGTGACTCAGGGACAGGAGGCAATCAGCCCCAGCATTTT
CASSDSGTGGNQPQHF
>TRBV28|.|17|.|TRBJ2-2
TGTGCCAGCAGTTCCTGGGCGACAGGTCGCGACACCGGGGAGCTGTTTTTT
CASSSWATGRDTGELFF
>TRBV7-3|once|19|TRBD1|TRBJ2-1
TGTGCCAGCAGCTTAAATCCTCGGGGTGGACAGGGTCTGCGGAATGAGCAGTTCTTC
CASSLNPRGGQGLRNEQFF
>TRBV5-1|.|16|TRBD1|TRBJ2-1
TGCGCCAGCAGCTTGGGGGACAGGGGGCGTCGGGATGAGCAGTTCTTC
CASSLGDRGRRDEQFF
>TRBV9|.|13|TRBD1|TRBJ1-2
TGTGCCAGCAGCGGACACAGGGGTCGGGGCTACACCTTC
CASSGHRGRGYTF
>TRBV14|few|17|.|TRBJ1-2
TGTGCCAGCAGCCAAGGGGCGGGCGTAGATTCTAACTATGGCTACACCTTC
CASSQGAGVDSNYGYTF
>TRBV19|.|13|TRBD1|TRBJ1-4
TGTGCCAGTAGTACGACAGGGTTGGAAAAACTGTTTTTT
CASSTTGLEKLFF
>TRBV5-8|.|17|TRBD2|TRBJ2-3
TGTGCCAGCAGCCCTAGCGGGATAGGGTGGGGCACAGATACGCAGTATTTT
CASSPSGIGWGTDTQYF
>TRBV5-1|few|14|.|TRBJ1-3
TGCGCCAGCAGCTTAACTCTAGGGGCCAACACCATATATTTT
CASSLTLGANTIYF
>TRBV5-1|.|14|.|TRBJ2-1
TGCGCCAGCAGCTTGGAGGGGGGGCAGGATGAGCAGTTCTTC
CASSLEGGQDEQFF
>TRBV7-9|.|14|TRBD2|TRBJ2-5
TGTGCCAGCACCCTAGCGGGAGTGGGGGAGACCCAGTACTTC
CASTLAGVGETQYF
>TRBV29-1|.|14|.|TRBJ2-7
TGCAGCGTCCTTCCCGGGACTCTCGTAGGCGAGCAGTACTTC
CSVLPGTLVGEQYF
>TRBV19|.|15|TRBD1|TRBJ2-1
TGTGCCAGTAGTATCCGACAGGGATCCTACAATGAGCAGTTCTTC
CASSIRQGSYNEQFF
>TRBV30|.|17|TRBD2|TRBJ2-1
TGTGCCTGGAGTTCGGGTACTGGACTAGCGGGAGTCGGATTCCAGTTCTTC
CAWSSGTGLAGVGFQFF
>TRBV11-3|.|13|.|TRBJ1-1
TGTGCCAGCAGCTCACACCCTAACACTGAAGCTTTCTTT
CASSSHPNTEAFF